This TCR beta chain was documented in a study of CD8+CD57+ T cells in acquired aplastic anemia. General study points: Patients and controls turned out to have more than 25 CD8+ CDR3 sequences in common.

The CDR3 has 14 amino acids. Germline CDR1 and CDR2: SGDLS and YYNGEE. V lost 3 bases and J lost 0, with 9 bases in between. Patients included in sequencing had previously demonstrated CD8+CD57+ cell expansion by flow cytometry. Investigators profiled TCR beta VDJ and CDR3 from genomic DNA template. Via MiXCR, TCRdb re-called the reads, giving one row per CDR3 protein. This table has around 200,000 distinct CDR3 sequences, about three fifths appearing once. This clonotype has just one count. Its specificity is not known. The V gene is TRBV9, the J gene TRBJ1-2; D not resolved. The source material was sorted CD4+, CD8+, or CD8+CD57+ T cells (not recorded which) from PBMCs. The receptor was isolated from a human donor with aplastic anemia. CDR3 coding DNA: TGTGCCAGCAGCGAGACCGATTCTAACTATGGCTACACCTTC. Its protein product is CASSETDSNYGYTF.